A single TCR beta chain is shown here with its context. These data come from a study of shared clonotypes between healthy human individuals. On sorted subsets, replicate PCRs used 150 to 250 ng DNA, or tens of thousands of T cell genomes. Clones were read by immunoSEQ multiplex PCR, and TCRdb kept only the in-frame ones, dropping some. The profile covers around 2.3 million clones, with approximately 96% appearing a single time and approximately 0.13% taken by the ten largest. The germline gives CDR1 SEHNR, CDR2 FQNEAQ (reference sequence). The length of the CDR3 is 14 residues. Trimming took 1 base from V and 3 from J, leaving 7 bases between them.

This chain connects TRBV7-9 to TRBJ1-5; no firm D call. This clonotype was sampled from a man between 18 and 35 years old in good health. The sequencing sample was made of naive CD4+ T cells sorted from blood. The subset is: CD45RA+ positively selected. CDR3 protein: CASSLGHLNQPQHF. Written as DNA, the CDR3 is TGTGCCAGCAGCTTAGGACACCTCAATCAGCCCCAGCATTTT. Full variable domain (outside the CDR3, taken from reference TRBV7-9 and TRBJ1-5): DTGVSQNPRHKITKRGQNVTFRCDPISEHNRLYWYRQTLGQGPEFLTYFQNEAQLEKSRLLSDRFSAERPKGSFSTLEIQRTEQGDSAMYLCASSLGHLNQPQHFGDGTRLSIL.